This TCR beta chain was recovered during a study of cytomegalovirus exposure and HLA in healthy donors. Study findings and constraints: Equally common other TCR beta chains were less clonally expanded than HLA-associated ones, a later analysis found.

With 3 bases removed from V and 8 bases from J, the gap between germline ends came to 13 bases. The length of the CDR3 is 13 residues. Germline V gene sequence: CDR1 SEHNR, CDR2 FQNEAQ (reference sequence). The PCR had 60 Vbeta and 13 Jbeta primers. Only in-frame clones appear in the TCRdb table, and some are missing; sequencing was by immunoSEQ multiplex PCR. This sample carries 150,000 to 200,000 clones, around 78% of them seen once, and the ten largest clones take approximately 1%. Concerning this clone: The antigen is not known.

V usage is TRBV7-9 and J usage is TRBJ1-2, with D possibly matching TRBD1 (6 bases). Sequenced sample: PBMCs. The receptor comes from a middle-aged woman in good health and CMV-seronegative. The CDR3 region is CASSLGGQLGYTF. CDR3 DNA: TGTGCCAGCAGCTTGGGGGGGCAGCTAGGCTACACCTTC.